A selection of T cell receptor beta chains follows, all from one sample in a study of blood T cell repertoires in COVID-19. Here immunoSEQ multiplex PCR was the method, and the copy in TCRdb shows in-frame clones only, minus some. Altogether about 100,000 clones are present, approximately 80% being singletons, with the ten largest covering over 30%. Sequencing was performed on peripheral blood. These receptors were collected from a man in his sixties or seventies with active or convalescent COVID-19. Each CDR3 is given with its conserved first and last residue. D genes are given only for firm matches. Only part of the rows carry a size: once, few, many, or a class if the clone is expanded.

D gene: .
clone size: .
J gene: TRBJ2-3
V gene: TRBV6-5
CDR3 protein: CASQRGSTDTQYF
CDR3 DNA: TGTGCCTCCCAACGAGGGAGCACAGATACGCAGTATTTT

D gene: TRBD1
clone size: .
J gene: TRBJ1-1
V gene: TRBV27
CDR3 protein: CASSFATGYTEAFF
CDR3 DNA: TGTGCCAGCAGTTTCGCGACAGGGTACACTGAAGCTTTCTTT

D gene: .
clone size: .
J gene: TRBJ1-2
V gene: TRBV6-5
CDR3 protein: CASSYSAAANYGYTF
CDR3 DNA: TGTGCCAGCAGTTACTCGGCGGCAGCTAACTATGGCTACACCTTC

D gene: .
clone size: .
J gene: TRBJ2-7
V gene: TRBV9
CDR3 protein: CASSVEERDEQYF
CDR3 DNA: TGTGCCAGCAGCGTAGAGGAGAGGGACGAGCAGTACTTC

D gene: .
clone size: few
J gene: TRBJ1-6
V gene: TRBV14
CDR3 protein: CASRDNNSPLHF
CDR3 DNA: TGTGCCAGCAGGGACAATAATTCACCCCTCCACTTT

D gene: TRBD1
clone size: .
J gene: TRBJ1-6
V gene: TRBV19
CDR3 protein: CASSIRGLDSPLHF
CDR3 DNA: TGTGCCAGTAGTATAAGGGGGCTGGATTCACCCCTCCACTTT

D gene: TRBD1
clone size: .
J gene: TRBJ1-2
V gene: TRBV27
CDR3 protein: CASSLRGHRTGANHGYTF
CDR3 DNA: TGTGCCAGCAGCTTAAGGGGCCATAGGACAGGGGCAAACCATGGCTACACCTTC

D gene: .
clone size: .
J gene: TRBJ1-1
V gene: TRBV7-9
CDR3 protein: CASSLDSKAEAFF
CDR3 DNA: TGTGCCAGCAGCTTAGACAGCAAGGCTGAAGCTTTCTTT

D gene: .
clone size: few
J gene: TRBJ1-5
V gene: TRBV6-2/TRBV6-3
CDR3 protein: CASSYSGALSNQPQHF
CDR3 DNA: TGTGCCAGCAGTTACTCGGGGGCACTGAGCAATCAGCCCCAGCATTTT

D gene: TRBD1
clone size: .
J gene: TRBJ2-7
V gene: TRBV24-1
CDR3 protein: CATSDATSGGAYEQYF
CDR3 DNA: TGTGCCACCAGTGATGCCACTTCAGGGGGCGCCTACGAGCAGTACTTC

D gene: .
clone size: .
J gene: TRBJ2-1
V gene: TRBV14
CDR3 protein: CASSRGLAYEQFF
CDR3 DNA: TGTGCCAGCAGCCGAGGCCTGGCGTATGAGCAGTTCTTC

D gene: .
clone size: .
J gene: TRBJ2-7
V gene: TRBV11-2
CDR3 protein: CASSLGLALYEQYF
CDR3 DNA: TGTGCCAGCAGCTTAGGGCTAGCTTTGTACGAGCAGTACTTC

D gene: .
clone size: few
J gene: TRBJ2-1
V gene: TRBV7-8
CDR3 protein: CASSTTGASYNEQFF
CDR3 DNA: TGTGCCAGCAGCACAACGGGTGCCTCCTACAATGAGCAGTTCTTC

D gene: TRBD1
clone size: .
J gene: TRBJ2-7
V gene: TRBV28
CDR3 protein: CASSFPGGGYEQYF
CDR3 DNA: TGTGCCAGCAGTTTCCCAGGGGGCGGGTACGAGCAGTACTTC

D gene: .
clone size: .
J gene: TRBJ2-7
V gene: TRBV11-2
CDR3 protein: CASSLLTVEQYF
CDR3 DNA: TGTGCCAGCAGCTTACTGACTGTCGAGCAGTACTTC

D gene: .
clone size: .
J gene: TRBJ1-2
V gene: TRBV12-3/TRBV12-4
CDR3 protein: CASSLQGYGYTF
CDR3 DNA: TGTGCCAGCAGTTTACAGGGTTATGGCTACACCTTC

D gene: TRBD1
clone size: .
J gene: TRBJ2-2
V gene: TRBV28
CDR3 protein: CASRTGHNTGELFF
CDR3 DNA: TGTGCCAGCCGGACAGGGCATAACACCGGGGAGCTGTTTTTT

D gene: TRBD2
clone size: .
J gene: TRBJ2-1
V gene: TRBV27
CDR3 protein: CASSPLPGTSSYNEQFF
CDR3 DNA: TGTGCCAGCAGTCCCCTTCCCGGGACTAGCTCCTACAATGAGCAGTTCTTC

D gene: .
clone size: .
J gene: TRBJ1-5
V gene: TRBV11-2
CDR3 protein: CASSLELGWNQPQHF
CDR3 DNA: TGTGCCAGCAGCTTAGAGTTGGGCTGGAATCAGCCCCAGCATTTT

D gene: .
clone size: .
J gene: TRBJ2-1
V gene: TRBV2
CDR3 protein: CASRVSIGVYNEQFF
CDR3 DNA: TGTGCCAGCAGGGTCTCGATAGGGGTCTACAATGAGCAGTTCTTC

D gene: TRBD2
clone size: .
J gene: TRBJ2-1
V gene: TRBV5-4
CDR3 protein: CASSQPSGSNEQFF
CDR3 DNA: TGTGCCAGCAGCCAGCCTAGCGGGAGCAATGAGCAGTTCTTC

D gene: TRBD1
clone size: .
J gene: TRBJ1-3
V gene: TRBV30
CDR3 protein: CAWSPRGLGGNTIYF
CDR3 DNA: TGTGCCTGGAGCCCCAGGGGGCTAGGTGGAAACACCATATATTTT

D gene: .
clone size: .
J gene: TRBJ1-5
V gene: TRBV27
CDR3 protein: CASSPAGGAGQPQHF
CDR3 DNA: TGTGCCAGCAGCCCAGCAGGAGGGGCTGGGCAGCCCCAGCATTTT

D gene: .
clone size: .
J gene: TRBJ2-3
V gene: TRBV24-1
CDR3 protein: CATRQGGTDTQYF
CDR3 DNA: TGTGCCACCAGACAGGGTGGCACAGATACGCAGTATTTT

D gene: TRBD1
clone size: .
J gene: TRBJ1-5
V gene: TRBV19
CDR3 protein: CASSSLSGGPRVQPQHF
CDR3 DNA: TGTGCCAGTAGTTCGCTATCAGGGGGGCCTCGAGTTCAGCCCCAGCATTTT

D gene: TRBD1
clone size: .
J gene: TRBJ2-7
V gene: TRBV27
CDR3 protein: CASSFQSGRGPVEQYF
CDR3 DNA: TGTGCCAGCAGTTTTCAGTCAGGCAGGGGGCCCGTCGAGCAGTACTTC

D gene: .
clone size: .
J gene: TRBJ1-5
V gene: TRBV6-2/TRBV6-3
CDR3 protein: CASSDTTYNQPQHF
CDR3 DNA: TGTGCCAGCAGTGACACCACCTATAATCAGCCCCAGCATTTT

D gene: TRBD1
clone size: .
J gene: TRBJ2-2
V gene: TRBV2
CDR3 protein: CASTPTGVTGELFF
CDR3 DNA: TGTGCCAGCACCCCGACAGGGGTCACCGGGGAGCTGTTTTTT

D gene: TRBD1
clone size: .
J gene: TRBJ2-7
V gene: TRBV5-1
CDR3 protein: CASSSGTVSYEQYF
CDR3 DNA: TGCGCCAGCAGCTCCGGGACAGTTTCCTACGAGCAGTACTTC

D gene: .
clone size: .
J gene: TRBJ1-6
V gene: TRBV9
CDR3 protein: CASSVEKAASRVSPLHF
CDR3 DNA: TGTGCCAGCAGCGTAGAGAAGGCGGCCTCGCGTGTTTCACCCCTCCACTTT

D gene: TRBD1
clone size: .
J gene: TRBJ2-1
V gene: TRBV10-3
CDR3 protein: CASGLDRGLYNEQFF
CDR3 DNA: TGTGCCAGCGGCCTAGACAGGGGGCTCTACAATGAGCAGTTCTTC

D gene: TRBD2
clone size: .
J gene: TRBJ2-7
V gene: TRBV28
CDR3 protein: CASSSTSGAEQYF
CDR3 DNA: TGTGCCAGCAGTTCGACTAGCGGGGCTGAGCAGTACTTC

D gene: TRBD1
clone size: .
J gene: TRBJ2-7
V gene: TRBV25-1
CDR3 protein: CASSEYGTGNEQYF
CDR3 DNA: TGTGCCAGCAGTGAATATGGGACAGGTAACGAGCAGTACTTC

D gene: .
clone size: .
J gene: TRBJ2-5
V gene: TRBV2
CDR3 protein: CASSEAREETQYF
CDR3 DNA: TGTGCCAGCAGTGAGGCCAGGGAAGAGACCCAGTACTTC

D gene: .
clone size: .
J gene: TRBJ2-3
V gene: TRBV18
CDR3 protein: CASSPPSVGGTTDTQYF
CDR3 DNA: TGTGCCAGCTCACCACCGAGTGTGGGGGGTACCACAGATACGCAGTATTTT

D gene: .
clone size: .
J gene: TRBJ1-5
V gene: TRBV27
CDR3 protein: CASRLSGPSENQPQHF
CDR3 DNA: TGTGCCAGCAGGTTATCGGGGCCTTCGGAGAATCAGCCCCAGCATTTT

D gene: TRBD2
clone size: once
J gene: TRBJ2-1
V gene: TRBV5-1
CDR3 protein: CASSPRTSGSGGEQFF
CDR3 DNA: TGCGCCAGCAGCCCGAGGACTAGCGGGAGTGGTGGTGAGCAGTTCTTC